Presented here are 13 T cell receptor beta chains from one specimen sequenced in a study of blood T cells in healthy people across ages. Primed by a sample-barcoded 5' primer and a J-beta primer mix, a second PCR proceeded for 7 to 11 cycles. TCRdb ran MiXCR on the 5' RACE reads and lists one entry per CDR3 protein. In the table there are 790,000 or so distinct CDR3 sequences, roughly three fifths of which are singletons. Sequenced material: blood. The receptor set was obtained from a man between 35 and 55 years old in good health.

This clonotype has just a few counts. This sequence joins TRBV28 and TRBJ2-7; the match to TRBD1 covers 8 bases. Germline V gene sequence: CDR1 MDHEN, CDR2 SYDVKM. The CDR3 sequence is 16 residues long. After removal of 5 bases from V and 3 bases from J, the junction contained 12 bases not matched to a gene. For the CDR3, the DNA is TGTGCCAGCAGTCCGGTCTACCGGGACAGGAACTACGAGCAGTACTTC. It is translated as CASSPVYRDRNYEQYF.

The chain carries TRBV6-4 and TRBJ1-5; possible D gene TRBD1, 5 bases. Trimming pared 5 bases from V and 3 bases from J, leaving 8 bases between. The CDR3 has 13 residues. Per the germline V gene, CDR1 is MRHNA and CDR2 is SNTAGT. The DNA for the CDR3 is TGTGCCAGCAGTCACGGGGCCAATCAGCCCCAGCATTTT. It translates to CASSHGANQPQHF.

This clonotype was found a few times. The chain is built from TRBV20-1 and TRBJ2-5; TRBD1 aligns across 7 bases. Germline CDR1 DFQATT, CDR2 SNEGSKA (reference sequence). Trimming removed 0 bases from V and 4 bases from J; junction bases left unmatched: 2. The CDR3 contains 13 residues. CDR3 coding DNA: TGCAGTGCTAGAGAGACAGGGTTAGAGACCCAGTACTTC. Translated: CSARETGLETQYF.

The table lists this clonotype with a count of one. The J gene is TRBJ1-2, the V gene TRBV7-9; TRBD1 agrees at 10 bases. J lost 7 bases, V lost 5 bases, and 13 bases had no gene match. The CDR3 spans 16 residues. Germline V CDR1 and CDR2: SEHNR, FQNEAQ (reference sequence). CDR3 coding DNA: TGTGCCAGCAGCAGCGCAGCCGGGACAGGGGCGGGTGGCTACACCTTC. Its translation is CASSSAAGTGAGGYTF.

In this sample, this clonotype turned up many times. V is TRBV2 and J is TRBJ1-2; D unclear. Trimming shortened V by 2 bases and J by 8 bases, and 6 bases separated the two germline ends. Looked up from germline, CDR1 is SNHLY and CDR2 is FYNNEI. The length of the CDR3 is 11 residues. In DNA, the CDR3 is TGTGCCAGCAGTGAATTTGGCGGCTACACCTTC. Translated, it gives CASSEFGGYTF.

This clonotype has only a few counts. The chain has TRBV27 and TRBJ2-1; 11 bases align to TRBD1. This CDR3 has 14 amino acids. The V gene's germline CDR1 is MNHEY and CDR2 SMNVEV (reference sequence). Trimming took 5 bases from V and 8 from J; bases not matched to a gene: 5. The CDR3 sequence is CASSIGQGAHEQFF. CDR3 nucleotides: TGTGCCAGCAGTATAGGACAGGGGGCCCATGAGCAGTTCTTC.

This sequence joins TRBV28 and TRBJ1-4; TRBD1 matches 10 bases. CDR3 length: 14 residues. The ends lost 7 bases at V and 8 bases at J; junction bases unmatched: 7. The V gene's germline CDR1 is MDHEN and CDR2 SYDVKM. Here the CDR3 DNA reads TGTGCCAGCACCAGGGGGGGACAGGGGGAAAAACTGTTTTTT. Residues: CASTRGGQGEKLFF. Together with reference TRBV28 and TRBJ1-4, the CDR3 gives the full variable domain: DVKVTQSSRYLVKRTGEKVFLECVQDMDHENMFWYRQDPGLGLRLIYFSYDVKMKEKGDIPEGYSVSREKKERFSLILESASTNQTSMYLCASTRGGQGEKLFFGSGTQLSVL.

J is TRBJ2-7 and V is TRBV11-2; D gene ambiguous. The CDR3 covers 14 residues. V was pared by 1 base and J by 3 bases, with 10 bases between. Looked up from germline, CDR1 is SGHAT and CDR2 is FQNNGV. CDR3 protein: CASSLGVNIYEQYF. CDR3 DNA: TGTGCCAGCAGCTTAGGGGTTAACATCTACGAGCAGTACTTC. The whole variable domain, remainder taken from reference TRBV11-2 and TRBJ2-7, is EAGVAQSPRYKIIEKRQSVAFWCNPISGHATLYWYQQILGQGPKLLIQFQNNGVVDDSQLPKDRFSAERLKGVDSTLKIQPAKLEDSAVYLCASSLGVNIYEQYFGPGTRLTVT.

The chain employs TRBV20-1 and TRBJ2-7; 7 bases agree with TRBD1. Judging by the DNA end, TRBJ2-5 fits better; the J call may be wrong. This CDR3 has 13 amino acids. Per germline, CDR1 DFQATT and CDR2 SNEGSKA (reference sequence). CDR3 protein: CSASRTGGETQYF. As DNA, the CDR3 is TGCAGTGCTAGCCGGACAGGCGGGGAGACCCAGTACTTC.

DNA for the CDR3: TGTGCCAGCAGCCCCGAGGAGAACACCGGGGAGCTGTTTTTT. It is translated as CASSPEENTGELFF. V usage is TRBV3-1 and J usage is TRBJ2-2; no reliable D call. CDR3 size: 14 residues. CDR1 and CDR2 (germline): LGHDT, YNNKEL (reference sequence). Between the trimmed V and J ends, which lost 4 bases and 1 base, there was a span of 7 bases.

This chain links TRBV14 with TRBJ1-2; D is ambiguous. Germline CDR1 reads SGHDN; CDR2 reads FVKESK. The CDR3 contains 14 residues. The V and J ends lost 2 bases and 3 bases respectively, with 10 bases between them. The CDR3 spells CASSQRTGDYGYTF. In DNA, the CDR3 is TGTGCCAGCAGCCAACGGACGGGAGACTATGGCTACACCTTC.

The chain employs TRBV9 and TRBJ2-6; tentatively, D is TRBD1 (5 bases). CDR1 and CDR2 from the germline V gene are SGDLS and YYNGEE. Deletions cut 6 bases from V and 2 bases from J, with 9 bases between. The CDR3 runs to 14 residues. This chain's CDR3 is CASKGSAGANVLTF. The CDR3 DNA reads as TGTGCCAGCAAGGGGTCCGCTGGGGCCAACGTCCTGACTTTC.

J is TRBJ2-1 and V is TRBV20-1, with 8 bases fitting TRBD2. CDR1 and CDR2 from the germline V gene are DFQATT and SNEGSKA (reference sequence). The length of the CDR3 is 16 residues. Trimming at V came to 3 bases and at J to 0 bases, leaving 7 bases not matched to a gene. CDR3 nucleotides: TGCAGTGCTAGGCCCAGCGGGGGATTCTCCTACAATGAGCAGTTCTTC. Encoded protein: CSARPSGGFSYNEQFF.